This T cell receptor beta chain was retrieved from a study of blood T cell repertoires in COVID-19 (dated by TCRdb to about 2020). With regard to the full study: Samples from collaborators originated in the United States, Italy and Spain and spanned both the acute and convalescent phases of COVID-19. The samples were drawn from two sources: the first 160 participants of the ongoing ImmuneRACE study, and 1,254 subjects contributed by 6 global collaborators. The prospective study material was composed of cDNA or gDNA derived from T cells, B-cell-depleted T cells, or PBMCs. A de-identified subject ID, COVID-19 status, age in years and sex were almost always included in the sample metadata. Where available, HLA class I and class II types were obtained from metadata supplied by the sample provider rather than from assay-based typing. The repertoires were released in a freely available public database intended as a resource for research on the immune response to SARS-CoV-2. The dataset comprised deeply sampled blood TCRbeta repertoires from subjects exposed to, actively infected with, or recovered from COVID-19. General findings and caveats noted by the study authors: The amount of clinical and demographic metadata varied by source and participant and was provided uncurated.

Another Seattle source contributed samples from volunteer blood donors who had recovered from COVID-19. Each collaborating institution followed its own protocols to collect whole blood in K2EDTA tubes. For TCRbeta analysis, collaborators shipped samples in one of three forms: frozen whole blood, isolated PBMCs, or DNA extracted from either of those sample types. The immunoSEQ Assay, a bias-controlled multiplex PCR, was used to amplify TCRbeta CDR3 regions from genomic DNA. The study's processing was this. The number of nucleated cells in each sample was estimated from the amplification of reference gene primers within the assay. To quantify the absolute abundance of each unique TCRbeta CDR3 rearrangement, sequence reads were collapsed and filtered. For each sample, productive Simpson clonality was calculated as the square root of Simpson's diversity index over productive rearrangements. Imported from immuneACCESS, the table was reduced by TCRdb to in-frame sequences with V and J called. These copies leave out some clones; in studies compared against another copy, an unresolved V gene accounts for under half, and the cause of the remainder is not known. That table furnishes V, J and clone size, whereas the DNA furnished D and trimming. The table for this sample lists under 300,000 clones; around 86% of them were counted only once. The ten largest clones capture 1.9% of the sample.

Details on this clone: Its antigen is unknown. No much larger clone exists at a distance of one base, and base qualities are not known.

The CDR3, cysteine through phenylalanine, is 13 amino acids long. CDR3 DNA is the only sequence kept; it has 39 bases, read in frame from the first base. As encoded in the germline V gene, CDR1 is SNHLY while CDR2 is FYNNEI. V and J lose 7 bases and 5 bases, and a span of 12 bases separates them. The source is a man aged 30-40 years who had recovered from COVID-19. The rearrangement joined TRBV2 to TRBJ2-1; the D segment could be TRBD1, given 5 matching bases. The specimen sequenced was peripheral blood. CDR3 sequence: CASKMDINNEQFF. Here is the DNA: TGTGCCAGCAAAATGGACATAAACAATGAGCAGTTCTTC.